Listed here is a single T cell receptor (beta chain). What it binds is unknown. The sample belongs to a study of cytomegalovirus exposure and HLA in healthy donors. On the study more broadly: Earlier results showed roughly 120 million unique TCR beta sequences derived from around 170 million T cells.

Primers: 60 Vbeta forward and 13 Jbeta reverse. Repertoires were generated with immunoSEQ multiplex PCR, while TCRdb's copy carries only in-frame clones and drops some. This table has approximately 160,000 clones, around 68% appearing once. This CDR3 is built from 14 residues. Losses at the gene ends were 6 bases for V and 2 bases for J; bases not matched to a gene: 5. Germline CDR1 reads LGHNA; CDR2 reads YNFKEQ. Points from the study as a whole: In vitro testing confirmed a few CMV-associated chains as specific for CMV antigens. In a later analysis, HLA-associated beta chains showed higher expansion and lower generation probabilities than comparable chains. Owing to their indistinguishability, certain V segments, notably TRBV6-2 and TRBV6-3, were excluded.

The chain links TRBV4-2 to TRBJ2-3; TRBD1 agrees at 7 bases. Specimen: PBMCs. This receptor was identified in a woman aged 40-49 years in good health and CMV-seropositive. The CDR3 nucleotides are TGTGCCAGCAGATACGGACAGGACACAGATACGCAGTATTTT. This gives the protein CASRYGQDTDTQYF.